The rows below give T cell receptor beta chains drawn from one sample of a study of blood T cells in healthy people across ages. One entry per CDR3 protein, called by TCRdb with MiXCR from the 5' RACE reads. The profile shows around 850,000 distinct CDR3 sequences, around 34% of them singletons. Sequenced: blood. The receptor set was obtained from a man younger than 35 in good health. The CDR3 runs from the conserved cysteine through the conserved F or W. Each record gives: CDR3 protein, CDR3 DNA, D gene, clone size, J gene, V gene, CDR3 length. A D gene is named only where the DNA matches it firmly. A row's size may be missing; if present it is once, few, many or a size class.

CDR3: CASPAPVNVGRAKTYSEQFF; DNA: TGTGCCAGCCCCGCGCCAGTCAACGTGGGCAGAGCGAAAACCTACAGCGAGCAGTTCTTC; D: -; size: few; J: TRBJ2-1; V: TRBV6-1; length: 20
CDR3: CASSLQVNSPLHF; DNA: TGTGCCAGCAGTTTACAGGTCAATTCACCCCTCCACTTT; D: -; size: few; J: TRBJ1-6; V: TRBV12-3/TRBV12-4; length: 13
CDR3: CSVSDEQFF; DNA: TGCAGCGTTTCGGATGAGCAGTTCTTC; D: -; size: many; J: TRBJ2-1; V: TRBV29-1; length: 9
CDR3: CASSLEDRAGNEQFF; DNA: TGTGCCAGCAGCTTAGAGGACAGGGCTGGCAATGAGCAGTTCTTC; D: TRBD1; size: -; J: TRBJ2-1; V: TRBV11-2; length: 15
CDR3: CSALTGPNEQFF; DNA: TGCAGCGCCTTGACAGGGCCCAATGAGCAGTTCTTC; D: TRBD1; size: -; J: TRBJ2-1; V: TRBV29-1; length: 12
CDR3: CASSLGVEQNTGELFF; DNA: TGCGCCAGCAGCCTGGGTGTGGAACAGAACACCGGGGAGCTGTTTTTT; D: -; size: few; J: TRBJ2-2; V: TRBV4-1; length: 16
CDR3: CASSEGEHNYGYTF; DNA: TGTGCCAGCAGTGAGGGGGAGCATAACTATGGCTACACCTTC; D: -; size: few; J: TRBJ1-2; V: TRBV2; length: 14
CDR3: CACSQDLGQGEETQYF; DNA: TGTGCCTGCAGCCAAGATTTGGGGCAGGGGGAAGAGACCCAGTACTTC; D: TRBD1; size: -; J: TRBJ2-5; V: TRBV4-2; length: 16
CDR3: CASSSSGGASTDTQYF; DNA: TGTGCCAGCAGCTCTAGCGGGGGGGCGTCCACAGATACGCAGTATTTT; D: TRBD2; size: few; J: TRBJ2-3; V: TRBV7-2; length: 16
CDR3: CSAGRQADLGYTF; DNA: TGCAGTGCTGGAAGGCAGGCAGACTTAGGCTACACCTTC; D: -; size: few; J: TRBJ1-2; V: TRBV20-1; length: 13
CDR3: CASSQVSSTNTEAFF; DNA: TGTGCCAGCAGCCAAGTCTCCAGTACGAACACTGAAGCTTTCTTT; D: -; size: few; J: TRBJ1-1; V: TRBV4-2; length: 15
CDR3: CASSLQGISTDTQYF; DNA: TGTGCCAGCAGCTTACAGGGTATTAGCACAGATACGCAGTATTTT; D: -; size: many; J: TRBJ2-3; V: TRBV7-2; length: 15
CDR3: CSVEKGQSTEAFF; DNA: TGCAGCGTTGAAAAAGGACAGTCTACTGAAGCTTTCTTT; D: -; size: -; J: TRBJ1-1; V: TRBV29-1; length: 13
CDR3: CASSQEQGGGRHGYTF; DNA: TGTGCCAGCAGCCAAGAGCAGGGAGGAGGCAGGCATGGCTACACCTTC; D: -; size: -; J: TRBJ1-2; V: TRBV14; length: 16
CDR3: CASSRTKTIQETQYF; DNA: TGTGCCAGCAGCCGAACAAAGACCATACAAGAGACCCAGTACTTC; D: -; size: many; J: TRBJ2-5; V: TRBV5-6; length: 15
CDR3: CASSQQSTEAFF; DNA: TGTGCCAGCAGCCAACAAAGCACTGAAGCTTTCTTT; D: -; size: once; J: TRBJ1-1; V: TRBV3-1; length: 12
CDR3: CASSLVFLVRGINQPQHF; DNA: TGTGCCAGCAGCTTGGTCTTTTTGGTCAGGGGGATCAATCAGCCCCAGCATTTT; D: TRBD1; size: -; J: TRBJ1-5; V: TRBV5-5; length: 18
CDR3: CASSPRDRVAQPQHF; DNA: TGTGCCAGCTCACCAAGGGACAGGGTGGCTCAGCCCCAGCATTTT; D: TRBD1; size: -; J: TRBJ1-5; V: TRBV18; length: 15
CDR3: CASSQGTGIAEAFF; DNA: TGTGCCAGCAGCCAAGGGACAGGGATCGCTGAAGCTTTCTTT; D: TRBD1; size: -; J: TRBJ1-1; V: TRBV14; length: 14
CDR3: CASSLVARLAGKNIQYF; DNA: TGTGCCAGCAGCTTAGTAGCGAGACTAGCGGGGAAAAACATTCAGTACTTC; D: TRBD2; size: many; J: TRBJ2-4; V: TRBV7-2; length: 17
CDR3: CASSPQRGGLNNEQYF; DNA: TGTGCCAGCAGCCCCCAGCGGGGGGGCCTTAACAATGAGCAGTACTTC; D: TRBD2; size: -; J: TRBJ2-5; V: TRBV7-2; length: 16
CDR3: CASSQDSQGGGETQYF; DNA: TGCGCCAGCAGCCAAGATTCCCAGGGAGGGGGAGAGACCCAGTACTTC; D: -; size: -; J: TRBJ2-5; V: TRBV4-3; length: 16
CDR3: CASLGTQETQYF; DNA: TGTGCCAGTTTAGGAACTCAAGAGACCCAGTACTTC; D: -; size: -; J: TRBJ2-5; V: TRBV7-9; length: 12
CDR3: CASSLWDRGAGELFF; DNA: TGTGCCAGCAGTTTATGGGACAGGGGGGCCGGGGAGCTGTTTTTT; D: TRBD1; size: -; J: TRBJ2-2; V: TRBV27; length: 15
CDR3: CATSRDRGSSNQPQHF; DNA: TGTGCCACCAGCAGAGATAGGGGGAGTAGCAATCAGCCCCAGCATTTT; D: -; size: few; J: TRBJ1-5; V: TRBV15; length: 16
CDR3: CASSSPFGAPEAFF; DNA: TGTGCCAGCAGTTCCCCCTTTGGGGCACCTGAAGCTTTCTTT; D: -; size: -; J: TRBJ1-1; V: TRBV6-2/TRBV6-3; length: 14
CDR3: CASSPPGGRGSNTGELFF; DNA: TGTGCCAGCAGTCCTCCTGGGGGGAGAGGGTCGAACACCGGGGAGCTGTTTTTT; D: -; size: -; J: TRBJ2-2; V: TRBV12-3/TRBV12-4; length: 18
CDR3: CASSSGQGVNPGANVLTF; DNA: TGCGCCAGCAGCTCTGGACAGGGGGTTAATCCTGGGGCCAACGTCCTGACTTTC; D: TRBD1; size: -; J: TRBJ2-6; V: TRBV5-1; length: 18
CDR3: CASSPLRADSYEQYF; DNA: TGTGCCAGCAGCCCGCTCCGGGCCGACTCCTACGAGCAGTACTTC; D: -; size: -; J: TRBJ2-7; V: TRBV7-8; length: 15
CDR3: CASRVGRIEHLYGYTF; DNA: TGTGCCAGCAGGGTGGGACGGATCGAGCACCTCTATGGCTACACCTTC; D: -; size: -; J: TRBJ1-2; V: TRBV2; length: 16
CDR3: CSASLPGDSNQPQHF; DNA: TGCAGTGCTAGTCTGCCGGGGGATAGCAATCAGCCCCAGCATTTT; D: -; size: few; J: TRBJ1-5; V: TRBV20-1; length: 15
CDR3: CASGLFRDGLNEQFF; DNA: TGTGCTAGTGGTTTGTTCCGGGACGGACTGAATGAGCAGTTCTTC; D: -; size: few; J: TRBJ2-1; V: TRBV12-5; length: 15
CDR3: CASSLNPGAATDTQYF; DNA: TGCGCCAGCAGCTTGAACCCGGGGGCAGCGACAGATACGCAGTATTTT; D: -; size: -; J: TRBJ2-3; V: TRBV5-1; length: 16
CDR3: CASSTNSQYEQYF; DNA: TGTGCCAGCTCAACAAATTCTCAGTACGAGCAGTACTTC; D: -; size: -; J: TRBJ2-7; V: TRBV18; length: 13
CDR3: CSARDRKGVKGRGGYTF; DNA: TGCAGTGCTAGAGATCGGAAGGGGGTAAAGGGGCGCGGTGGCTACACCTTC; D: -; size: many; J: TRBJ1-2; V: TRBV20-1; length: 17
CDR3: CAISAQGEESPLHF; DNA: TGTGCCATCAGTGCCCAGGGAGAGGAGTCACCCCTCCACTTT; D: -; size: few; J: TRBJ1-6; V: TRBV10-3; length: 14
CDR3: CASSSGQGYGNSPLHF; DNA: TGCGCCAGCAGCAGCGGACAGGGGTACGGTAATTCACCCCTCCACTTT; D: TRBD1; size: few; J: TRBJ1-6; V: TRBV5-1; length: 16
CDR3: CASSQVGGPNEQFF; DNA: TGTGCCAGCAGCCAAGTGGGGGGGCCGAATGAGCAGTTCTTC; D: -; size: -; J: TRBJ2-1; V: TRBV3-1; length: 14
CDR3: CASTNRENYTF; DNA: TGTGCCAGCACAAACAGGGAGAACTACACCTTC; D: -; size: -; J: TRBJ1-2; V: TRBV6-1; length: 11
CDR3: CASSQRVENTEAFF; DNA: TGTGCCAGCTCCCAACGAGTGGAGAACACTGAAGCTTTCTTT; D: -; size: -; J: TRBJ1-1; V: TRBV3-1; length: 14
CDR3: CATSRVSRSNEQFF; DNA: TGTGCCACCAGCAGAGTCTCACGGTCTAATGAGCAGTTCTTC; D: -; size: many; J: TRBJ2-1; V: TRBV15; length: 14
CDR3: CSVEVRSGYNEQFF; DNA: TGCAGCGTTGAAGTACGGTCAGGCTACAATGAGCAGTTCTTC; D: -; size: many; J: TRBJ2-1; V: TRBV29-1; length: 14
CDR3: CASSGGGPLSGNTIYF; DNA: TGTGCCAGCAGCGGTGGAGGACCTCTCTCTGGAAACACCATATATTTT; D: -; size: few; J: TRBJ1-3; V: TRBV12-3/TRBV12-4; length: 16
CDR3: CSAVGGSGPQHF; DNA: TGCAGCGCCGTTGGGGGGTCTGGGCCCCAGCATTTT; D: -; size: -; J: TRBJ1-5; V: TRBV29-1; length: 12